One and the same sample provided the 9 T cell receptor beta chains below, sequenced in a study of shared clonotypes between healthy human individuals (dated by TCRdb to about 2020). The library was generated by the immunoSEQ multiplex PCR assay. TCRdb stores this immuneACCESS table with in-frame sequences only. Part of the clones is absent; in the studies checked, under half of the shortfall reflects unresolved V genes, and no reason is known for the rest. The sample has 2.3 million or so clones on record, 85% to 95% of them singletons. The biggest ten clones account for about 0.37% of the sample. What was sequenced was naive CD4+ T cells from PBMCs. The sample's cell subset or site label, in plain terms: CD45RA+ positively selected. These receptors were obtained from a man aged 18 to 30 in good health. Some clones in this sample may be carry-over from other donors' samples.

This rearrangement joins TRBV18 to TRBJ1-2; TRBD1 matches at 12 bases. Germline assignment: CDR1 KGHSH and CDR2 LQKENI. V dropped 1 base and J dropped 6; count of bases not matched to a gene: 9. This CDR3 region has 17 residues. CDR3 in amino acids: CASSPLALRDRGHGYTF. The CDR3 bases are TGTGCCAGCTCACCACTAGCACTCCGGGACAGGGGGCATGGCTACACCTTC. Combining the CDR3 with reference TRBV18 and TRBJ1-2 gives the whole variable domain NAGVMQNPRHLVRRRGQEARLRCSPMKGHSHVYWYRQLPEEGLKFMVYLQKENIIDESGMPKERFSAEFPKEGPSILRIQQVVRGDSAAYFCASSPLALRDRGHGYTFGSGTRLTVV.

The V call is TRBV4-2, the J call TRBJ2-7; no definite D call. V lost 0 bases and J 6 bases, leaving 9 bases between the germline ends. CDR3 length: 13 residues. The germline V gene encodes CDR1 LGHNA and CDR2 YNFKEQ. The CDR3: CASSQDHGSEQYF. The CDR3 DNA is TGTGCCAGCAGCCAAGATCATGGATCCGAGCAGTACTTC.

The chain recombines TRBV11-2 with TRBJ2-5; TRBD2 aligns across 15 bases. This CDR3 contains 16 residues. CDR1 and CDR2 from the germline V gene are SGHAT and FQNNGV. Trimming cost V 3 bases and J 5 bases; bases outside gene matches: 4. This CDR3 is CASSFGTSGRQETQYF. The CDR3 bases are TGTGCCAGCAGCTTCGGGACTAGCGGGAGGCAGGAGACCCAGTACTTC.

The CDR3 nucleotides are TGTGCCAGCAGCTTAGTGCCGGGCATGAACACTGAAGCTTTCTTT. This codes for CASSLVPGMNTEAFF. This chain joins TRBV7-6 and TRBJ1-1; D is undetermined. Trimming cost V 1 base and J 0 bases, with 9 bases left between them. The CDR3 has 15 amino acids. Germline CDR1 reads SGHVS; CDR2 reads FNYEAQ.

CDR3 region: CASSLGFRDRAYEQYF. The DNA for the CDR3 is TGTGCCAGCAGTCTCGGTTTTAGGGACAGGGCCTACGAGCAGTACTTC. J is TRBJ2-7 and V is TRBV27; 9 nucleotides line up with TRBD1. Germline CDR1 reads MNHEY; CDR2 reads SMNVEV (reference sequence). Trimming at V came to 5 bases and at J to 2 bases, leaving 10 bases not matched to a gene. This CDR3 region has 16 residues.

The chain combines TRBV11-1 with TRBJ2-3; 10 nucleotides match TRBD2. Looked up from germline, CDR1 is SGHAT and CDR2 is FQDESV (reference sequence). This CDR3 region has 17 residues. V trimming: 4 bases; J trimming: 2 bases; junction bases outside the gene matches: 9. The CDR3 sequence: CASSSRTSGTLTDTQYF. CDR3 DNA: TGTGCCAGCAGCTCCCGGACTAGCGGCACCCTCACAGATACGCAGTATTTT.

The CDR3 nucleotides are TGTGCCAGCAGCGCCCGCACAGATACGCAGTATTTT. This codes for CASSARTDTQYF. J is TRBJ2-3 and V is TRBV7-2; D unresolved. V shed 5 bases and J shed 1 base, with 4 bases lying between them. Per germline, CDR1 SGHTA and CDR2 FQGNSA. The CDR3 sequence is 12 residues long.

This chain joins TRBV6-5 and TRBJ2-7, with D perhaps TRBD1 (5 bases). The V gene's germline CDR1 is MNHEY and CDR2 SVGAGI. This CDR3 spans 13 amino acids. V shed 8 bases and J shed 0 bases, with 11 bases lying between them. As DNA, the CDR3 is TGTGCCAGCGGCGCAGGGTCCTCCTACGAGCAGTACTTC. This sequence encodes CASGAGSSYEQYF.

V and J are TRBV28 and TRBJ1-5; D gene ambiguous. The CDR3 has 14 amino acids. Trimming cost V 6 bases and J 4 bases, with 13 bases left between them. The germline CDR1 and CDR2 sequences are MDHEN and SYDVKM. CDR3 bases: TGTGCCAGCAGACAGAGCACTCTGAATCAGCCCCAGCATTTT. Protein: CASRQSTLNQPQHF.